The sequence of this TCR beta chain was determined in a study of blood T cells in healthy people across ages. Study results and limitations: Estimates based on one million T cells were treated as lower bounds.

For the second PCR, which ran for about 7 to 11 cycles, a sample-barcoded 5' primer and a J-beta primer mix were used. TCRdb fed the 5' RACE reads into MiXCR, producing one record per CDR3 protein. The data show about 1.6 million distinct CDR3 sequences, about 35% seen once. Germline CDR1 is DFQATT and CDR2 is SNEGSKA (reference sequence). The CDR3 consists of 13 residues. Trimming pared 5 bases from V and 5 bases from J, leaving 16 bases between. Comment on this clonotype: Its matching antigen is unknown.

This sequence was found in a woman between 25 and 40 years old in good health. This chain joins TRBV20-1 and TRBJ2-7; TRBD2 is a possible D gene (5 bases). Sequencing input: blood. The CDR3, as DNA: TGCAGTGCTGAACCTGGGCTTAGCGACGAGCAGTACTTC. Protein: CSAEPGLSDEQYF.